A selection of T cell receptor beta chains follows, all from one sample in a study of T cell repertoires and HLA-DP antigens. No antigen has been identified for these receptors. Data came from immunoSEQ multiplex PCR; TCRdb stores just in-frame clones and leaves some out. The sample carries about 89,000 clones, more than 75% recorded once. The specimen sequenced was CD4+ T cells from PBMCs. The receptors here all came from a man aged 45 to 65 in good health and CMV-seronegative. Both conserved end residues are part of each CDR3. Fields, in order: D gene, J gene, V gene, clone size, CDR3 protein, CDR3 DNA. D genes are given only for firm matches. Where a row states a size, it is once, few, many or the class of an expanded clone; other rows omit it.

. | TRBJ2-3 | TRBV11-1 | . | CASSLDSLLDTQYF | TGTGCCAGCAGCTTAGATTCTCTTCTGGATACGCAGTATTTT
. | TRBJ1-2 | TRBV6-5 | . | CASSENSGFNGYTF | TGTGCCAGCAGTGAAAATTCCGGGTTCAATGGCTACACCTTC
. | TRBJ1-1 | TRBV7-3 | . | CASSPQQFSEAFF | TGTGCCAGCAGCCCCCAACAATTCTCTGAAGCTTTCTTT
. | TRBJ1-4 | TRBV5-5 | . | CASSSFDRDLEKLFF | TGTGCCAGCAGCTCCTTCGACAGAGACTTAGAAAAACTGTTTTTT
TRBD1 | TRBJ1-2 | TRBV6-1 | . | CASSARQGPNYGYTF | TGTGCCAGCAGTGCTCGACAGGGACCCAACTATGGCTACACCTTC
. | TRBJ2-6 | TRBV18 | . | CASSPAGSGANVLTF | TGTGCCAGCTCACCAGCCGGCTCTGGGGCCAACGTCCTGACTTTC
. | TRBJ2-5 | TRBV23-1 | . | CASSQSTGKETQYF | TGCGCCAGCAGTCAATCGACAGGAAAAGAGACCCAGTACTTC
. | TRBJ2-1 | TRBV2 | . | CASSDLVLSEQFF | TGTGCCAGCAGTGACCTAGTTCTTAGTGAGCAGTTCTTC
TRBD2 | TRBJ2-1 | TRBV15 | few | CATSRDQGSGGRYNEQFF | TGTGCCACCAGCAGAGATCAGGGTAGCGGGGGCCGCTACAATGAGCAGTTCTTC
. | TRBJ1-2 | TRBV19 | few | CASSMAGNHLRVYGYTF | TGTGCCAGTAGTATGGCGGGCAACCACCTGAGGGTCTATGGCTACACCTTC
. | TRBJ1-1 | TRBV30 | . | CAWSGAGGWSTEAFF | TGTGCCTGGAGTGGCGCCGGAGGGTGGAGCACTGAAGCTTTCTTT
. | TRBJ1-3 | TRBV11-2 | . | CASSLAGRVSGNTIYF | TGTGCCAGCAGCTTAGCCGGGAGGGTCTCTGGAAACACCATATATTTT
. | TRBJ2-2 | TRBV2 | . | CASSEGSGLWGTGELFF | TGTGCCAGCAGTGAGGGATCGGGACTTTGGGGCACCGGGGAGCTGTTTTTT
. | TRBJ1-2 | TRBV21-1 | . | CASSIRGMFYGYTF | TGTGCCAGCAGCATTCGGGGGATGTTCTATGGCTACACCTTC
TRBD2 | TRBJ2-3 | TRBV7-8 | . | CASSFGGSTDTQYF | TGTGCCAGCAGCTTCGGGGGGAGCACAGATACGCAGTATTTT